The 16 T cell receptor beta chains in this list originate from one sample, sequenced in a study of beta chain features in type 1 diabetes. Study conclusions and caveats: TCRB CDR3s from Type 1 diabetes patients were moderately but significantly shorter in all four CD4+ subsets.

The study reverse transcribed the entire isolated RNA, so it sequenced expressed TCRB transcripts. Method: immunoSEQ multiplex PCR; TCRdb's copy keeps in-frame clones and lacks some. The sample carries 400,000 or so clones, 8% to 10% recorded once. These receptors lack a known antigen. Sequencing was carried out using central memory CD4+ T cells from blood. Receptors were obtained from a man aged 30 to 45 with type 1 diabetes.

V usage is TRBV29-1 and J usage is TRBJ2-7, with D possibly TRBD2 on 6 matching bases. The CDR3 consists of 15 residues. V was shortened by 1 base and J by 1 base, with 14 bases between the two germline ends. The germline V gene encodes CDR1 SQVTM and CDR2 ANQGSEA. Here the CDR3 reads CSVEGPAGRSYEQYF. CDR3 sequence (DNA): TGCAGCGTTGAAGGTCCGGCAGGGAGGTCCTACGAGCAGTACTTC.

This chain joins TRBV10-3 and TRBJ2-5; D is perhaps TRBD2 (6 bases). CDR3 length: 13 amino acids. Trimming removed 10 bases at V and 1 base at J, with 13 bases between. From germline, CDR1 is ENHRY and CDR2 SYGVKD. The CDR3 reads CATGAGRQETQYF. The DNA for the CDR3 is TGTGCCACCGGGGCGGGGCGCCAAGAGACCCAGTACTTC.

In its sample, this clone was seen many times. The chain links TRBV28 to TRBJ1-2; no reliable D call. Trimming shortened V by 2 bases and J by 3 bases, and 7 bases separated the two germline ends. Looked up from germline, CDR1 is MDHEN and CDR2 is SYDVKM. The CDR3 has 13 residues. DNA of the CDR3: TGTGCCAGCAGTTTAGTTTCGGACTATGGCTACACCTTC. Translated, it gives CASSLVSDYGYTF.

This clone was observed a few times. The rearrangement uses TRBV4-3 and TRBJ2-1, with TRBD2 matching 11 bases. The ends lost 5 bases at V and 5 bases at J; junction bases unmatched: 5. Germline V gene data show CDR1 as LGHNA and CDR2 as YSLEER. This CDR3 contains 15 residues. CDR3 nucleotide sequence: TGCGCCAGCAGCTTGGGACTAGCGGACGACAATGAGCAGTTCTTC. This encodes CASSLGLADDNEQFF.

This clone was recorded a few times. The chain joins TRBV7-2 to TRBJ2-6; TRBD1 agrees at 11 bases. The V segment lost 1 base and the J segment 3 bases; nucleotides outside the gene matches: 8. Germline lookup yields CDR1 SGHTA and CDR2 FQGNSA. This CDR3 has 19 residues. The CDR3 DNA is TGTGCCAGCAGCTTAGGCTCCGGACAGGGGGCTCGTGGGGCCAACGTCCTGACTTTC. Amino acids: CASSLGSGQGARGANVLTF.

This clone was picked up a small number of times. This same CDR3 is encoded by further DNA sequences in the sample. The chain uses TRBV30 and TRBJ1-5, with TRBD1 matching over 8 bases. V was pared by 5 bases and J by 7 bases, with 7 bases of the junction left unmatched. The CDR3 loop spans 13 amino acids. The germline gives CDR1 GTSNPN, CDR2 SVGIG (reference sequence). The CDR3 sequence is CAWSGQGDQPQHF. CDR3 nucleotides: TGTGCCTGGTCCGGACAGGGTGACCAGCCCCAGCATTTT.

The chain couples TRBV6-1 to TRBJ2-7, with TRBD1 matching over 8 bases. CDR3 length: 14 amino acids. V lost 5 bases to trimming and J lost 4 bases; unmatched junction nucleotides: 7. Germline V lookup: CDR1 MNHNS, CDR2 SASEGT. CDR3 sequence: CASSRYRGRYEQYF. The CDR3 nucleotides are TGTGCCAGCAGTCGTTACAGGGGGAGGTACGAGCAGTACTTC.

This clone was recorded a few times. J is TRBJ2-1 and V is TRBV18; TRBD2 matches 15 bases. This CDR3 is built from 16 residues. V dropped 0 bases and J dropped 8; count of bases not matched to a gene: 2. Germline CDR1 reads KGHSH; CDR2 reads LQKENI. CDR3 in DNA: TGTGCCAGCTCACCACCGGGACTAGCGGGAGGCGATGAGCAGTTCTTC. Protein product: CASSPPGLAGGDEQFF.

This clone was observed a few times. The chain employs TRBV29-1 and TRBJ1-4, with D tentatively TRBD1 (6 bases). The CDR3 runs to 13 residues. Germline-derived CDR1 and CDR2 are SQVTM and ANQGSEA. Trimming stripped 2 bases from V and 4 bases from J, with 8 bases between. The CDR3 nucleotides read TGCAGCGTTGAAAGGGGGATTAATGAAAAACTGTTTTTT. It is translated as CSVERGINEKLFF.

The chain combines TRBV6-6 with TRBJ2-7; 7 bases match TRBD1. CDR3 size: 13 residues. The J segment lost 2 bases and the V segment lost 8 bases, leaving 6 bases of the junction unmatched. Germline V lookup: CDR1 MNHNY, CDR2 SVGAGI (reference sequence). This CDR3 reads CASRDSPTYEQYF. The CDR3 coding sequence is TGTGCCAGCCGGGACAGTCCCACCTACGAGCAGTACTTC.

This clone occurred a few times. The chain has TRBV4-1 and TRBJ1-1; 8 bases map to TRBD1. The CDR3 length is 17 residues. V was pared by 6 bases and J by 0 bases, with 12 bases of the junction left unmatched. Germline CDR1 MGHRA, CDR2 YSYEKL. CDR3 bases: TGCGCCAGCAGACCGGTTGCCGACAGGGGATTGAACACTGAAGCTTTCTTT. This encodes CASRPVADRGLNTEAFF.

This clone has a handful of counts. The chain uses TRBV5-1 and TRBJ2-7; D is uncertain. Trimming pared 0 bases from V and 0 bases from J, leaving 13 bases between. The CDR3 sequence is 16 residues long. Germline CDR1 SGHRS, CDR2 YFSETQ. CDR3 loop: CASSLGVSANSYEQYF. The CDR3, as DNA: TGCGCCAGCAGCTTGGGGGTCTCAGCCAACTCCTACGAGCAGTACTTC. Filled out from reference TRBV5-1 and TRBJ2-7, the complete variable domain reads KAGVTQTPRYLIKTRGQQVTLSCSPISGHRSVSWYQQTPGQGLQFLFEYFSETQRNKGNFPGRFSGRQFSNSRSEMNVSTLELGDSALYLCASSLGVSANSYEQYFGPGTRLTVT.

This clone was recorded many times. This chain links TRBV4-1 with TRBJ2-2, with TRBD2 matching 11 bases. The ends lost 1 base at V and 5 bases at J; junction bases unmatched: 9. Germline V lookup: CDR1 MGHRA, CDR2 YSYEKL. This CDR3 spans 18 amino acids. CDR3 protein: CASSQGPSGRPETGELFF. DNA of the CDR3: TGCGCCAGCAGCCAAGGCCCTAGCGGGAGGCCGGAGACCGGGGAGCTGTTTTTT.

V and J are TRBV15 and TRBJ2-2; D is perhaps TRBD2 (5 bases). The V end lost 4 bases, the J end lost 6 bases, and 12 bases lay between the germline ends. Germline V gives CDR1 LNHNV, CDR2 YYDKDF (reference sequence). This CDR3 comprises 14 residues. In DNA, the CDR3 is TGTGCCACCAGCAACCCATCGGAGGCCGGGGAGCTGTTTTTT. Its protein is CATSNPSEAGELFF.

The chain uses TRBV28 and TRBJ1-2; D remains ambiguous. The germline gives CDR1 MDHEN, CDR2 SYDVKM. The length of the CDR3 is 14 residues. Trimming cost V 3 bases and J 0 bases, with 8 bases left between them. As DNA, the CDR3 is TGTGCCAGCAGTTTTATTGAGGCTAACTATGGCTACACCTTC. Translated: CASSFIEANYGYTF.

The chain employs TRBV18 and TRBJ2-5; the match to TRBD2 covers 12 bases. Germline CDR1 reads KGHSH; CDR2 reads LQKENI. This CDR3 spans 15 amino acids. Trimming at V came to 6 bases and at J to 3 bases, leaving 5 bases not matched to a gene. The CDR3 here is CASSLRTSGKETQYF. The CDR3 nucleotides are TGTGCCAGCTCTCTTAGGACTAGCGGGAAAGAGACCCAGTACTTC.